The clone carrying this TCR beta chain was observed a handful of times. In the source study's methods: Using reference gene primer amplification, nucleated cell counts were estimated. Sequencing used immunoSEQ multiplex PCR; TCRdb keeps in-frame clones, though not all of them. Clone size and the V and J calls come from that table; the DNA yielded D and trimming. Here the sample spans around 300,000 clones, 87% being singletons. This CDR3 has 17 residues. The germline gives CDR1 LGHNA, CDR2 YSLEER. J gave up 1 base and V 1 base, and 3 bases lay outside the gene matches. This entry belongs to a study of blood T cell repertoires in COVID-19.

What was sequenced was peripheral blood. This sequence was found in a man aged 50-59 years with active or convalescent COVID-19. The V and J genes are TRBV4-3 and TRBJ2-2; 10 bases agree with TRBD2. CDR3 coding DNA: TGCGCCAGCAGCCAAGGGGCTAGCGGGGGGAACACCGGGGAGCTGTTTTTT. Amino acids: CASSQGASGGNTGELFF.